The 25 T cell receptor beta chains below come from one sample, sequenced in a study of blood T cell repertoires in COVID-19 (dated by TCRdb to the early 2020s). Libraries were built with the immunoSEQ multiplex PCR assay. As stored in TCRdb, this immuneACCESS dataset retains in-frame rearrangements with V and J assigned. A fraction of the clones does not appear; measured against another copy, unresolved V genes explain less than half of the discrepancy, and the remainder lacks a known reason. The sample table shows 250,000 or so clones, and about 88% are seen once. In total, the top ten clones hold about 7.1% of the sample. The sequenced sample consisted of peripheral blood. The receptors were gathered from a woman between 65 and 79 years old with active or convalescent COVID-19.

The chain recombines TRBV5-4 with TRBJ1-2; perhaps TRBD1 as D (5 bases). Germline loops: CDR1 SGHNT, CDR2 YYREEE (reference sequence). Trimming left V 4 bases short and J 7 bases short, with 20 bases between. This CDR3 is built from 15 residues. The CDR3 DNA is TGTGCCAGCAGCCCCCGGGGGGGTTCCGAACGTGGCTACACCTTC. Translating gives CASSPRGGSERGYTF.

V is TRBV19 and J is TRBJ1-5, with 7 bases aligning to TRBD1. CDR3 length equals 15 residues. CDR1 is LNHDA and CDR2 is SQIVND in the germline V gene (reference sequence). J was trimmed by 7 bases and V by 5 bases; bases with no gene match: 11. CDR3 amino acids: CASSAPDRQWQPQHF. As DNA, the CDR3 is TGTGCCAGTAGTGCGCCGGACAGGCAGTGGCAGCCCCAGCATTTT. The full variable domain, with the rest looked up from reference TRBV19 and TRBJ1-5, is DGGITQSPKYLFRKEGQNVTLSCEQNLNHDAMYWYRQDPGQGLRLIYYSQIVNDFQKGDIAEGYSVSREKKESFPLTVTSAQKNPTAFYLCASSAPDRQWQPQHFGDGTRLSIL.

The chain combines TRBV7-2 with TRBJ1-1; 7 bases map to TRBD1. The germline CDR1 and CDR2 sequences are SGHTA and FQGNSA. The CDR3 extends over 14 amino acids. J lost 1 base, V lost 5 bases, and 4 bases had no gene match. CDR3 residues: CASSVQGGNTEAFF. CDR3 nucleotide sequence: TGTGCCAGCAGCGTTCAGGGGGGGAACACTGAAGCTTTCTTT.

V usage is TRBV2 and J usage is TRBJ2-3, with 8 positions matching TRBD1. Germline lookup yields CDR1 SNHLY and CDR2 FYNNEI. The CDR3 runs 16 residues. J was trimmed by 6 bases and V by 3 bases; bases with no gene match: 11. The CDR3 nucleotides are TGTGCCAGCAGTGATCCGGACAGGGCGAGGACGGATACGCAGTATTTT. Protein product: CASSDPDRARTDTQYF. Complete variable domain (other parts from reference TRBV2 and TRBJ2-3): EPEVTQTPSHQVTQMGQEVILRCVPISNHLYFYWYRQILGQKVEFLVSFYNNEISEKSEIFDDQFSVERPDGSNFTLKIRSTKLEDSAMYFCASSDPDRARTDTQYFGPGTRLTVL.

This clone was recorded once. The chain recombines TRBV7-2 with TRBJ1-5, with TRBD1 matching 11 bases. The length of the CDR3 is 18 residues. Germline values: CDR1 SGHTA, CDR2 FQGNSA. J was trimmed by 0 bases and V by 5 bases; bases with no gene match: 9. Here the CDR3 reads CASSPWDRGGYSNQPQHF. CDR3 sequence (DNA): TGTGCCAGCAGCCCTTGGGACAGGGGGGGGTATAGCAATCAGCCCCAGCATTTT. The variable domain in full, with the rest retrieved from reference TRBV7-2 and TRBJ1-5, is GAGVSQSPSNKVTEKGKDVELRCDPISGHTALYWYRQSLGQGLEFLIYFQGNSAPDKSGLPSDRFSAERTGGSVSTLTIQRTQQEDSAVYLCASSPWDRGGYSNQPQHFGDGTRLSIL.

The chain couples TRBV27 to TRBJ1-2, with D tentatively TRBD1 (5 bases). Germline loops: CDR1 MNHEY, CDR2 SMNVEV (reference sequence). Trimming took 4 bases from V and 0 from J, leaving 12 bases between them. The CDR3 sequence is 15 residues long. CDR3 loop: CASSSPDRANYGYTF. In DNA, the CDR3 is TGTGCCAGCAGTTCCCCCGACAGAGCTAACTATGGCTACACCTTC.

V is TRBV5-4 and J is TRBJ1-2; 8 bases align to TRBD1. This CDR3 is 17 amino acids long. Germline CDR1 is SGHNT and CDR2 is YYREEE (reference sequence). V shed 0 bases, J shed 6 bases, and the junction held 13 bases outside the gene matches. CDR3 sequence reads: CASSLVGVGGQGNGYTF. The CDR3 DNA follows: TGTGCCAGCAGCTTGGTCGGAGTTGGAGGACAGGGCAATGGCTACACCTTC.

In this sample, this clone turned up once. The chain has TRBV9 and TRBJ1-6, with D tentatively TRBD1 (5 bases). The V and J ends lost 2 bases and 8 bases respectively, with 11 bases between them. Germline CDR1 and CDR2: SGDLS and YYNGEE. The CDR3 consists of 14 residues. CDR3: CASSVRQLDSPLHF. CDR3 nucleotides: TGTGCCAGCAGCGTCAGACAGCTTGATTCACCCCTCCACTTT.

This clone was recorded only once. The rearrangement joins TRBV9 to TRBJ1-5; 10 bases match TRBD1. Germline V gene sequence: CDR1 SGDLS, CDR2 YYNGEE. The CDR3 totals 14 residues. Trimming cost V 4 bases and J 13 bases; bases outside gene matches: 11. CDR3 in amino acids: CASSQSGQGSLQHF. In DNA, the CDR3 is TGTGCCAGCAGCCAGTCGGGACAGGGGTCCCTTCAGCATTTT.

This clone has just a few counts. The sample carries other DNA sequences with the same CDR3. For the CDR3, the DNA is TGTGCCAGCAGTCGACAGGGGGGCACCGGGGAGCTGTTTTTT. Its protein product is CASSRQGGTGELFF. The chain couples TRBV3-1 (or the pseudogene TRBV3-2) to TRBJ2-2, with TRBD1 matching 9 bases. V lost 6 bases and J lost 4; bases outside the gene matches: 3. Germline V lookup: CDR1 LGHDT, CDR2 YNNKEL (reference sequence). CDR3 length equals 14 residues.

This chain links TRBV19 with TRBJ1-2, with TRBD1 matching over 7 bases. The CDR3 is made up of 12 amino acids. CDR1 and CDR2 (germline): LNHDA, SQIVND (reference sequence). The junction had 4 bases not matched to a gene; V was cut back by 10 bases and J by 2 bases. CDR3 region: CATATGNYGYTF. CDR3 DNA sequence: TGTGCCACCGCGACAGGGAACTATGGCTACACCTTC. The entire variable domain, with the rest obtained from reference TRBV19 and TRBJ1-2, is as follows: DGGITQSPKYLFRKEGQNVTLSCEQNLNHDAMYWYRQDPGQGLRLIYYSQIVNDFQKGDIAEGYSVSREKKESFPLTVTSAQKNPTAFYLCATATGNYGYTFGSGTRLTVV.

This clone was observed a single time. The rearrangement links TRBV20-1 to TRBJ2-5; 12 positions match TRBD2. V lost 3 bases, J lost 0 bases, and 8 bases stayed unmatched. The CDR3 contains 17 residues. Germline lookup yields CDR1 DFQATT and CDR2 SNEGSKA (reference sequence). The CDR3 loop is CSASPASGGAYQETQYF. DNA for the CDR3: TGCAGTGCTAGTCCGGCTAGCGGGGGGGCCTACCAAGAGACCCAGTACTTC.

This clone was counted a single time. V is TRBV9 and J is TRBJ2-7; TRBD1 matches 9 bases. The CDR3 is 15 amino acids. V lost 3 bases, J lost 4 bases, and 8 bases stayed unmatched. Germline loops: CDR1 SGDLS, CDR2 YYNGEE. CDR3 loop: CASSGGQGLTYEQYF. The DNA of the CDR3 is TGTGCCAGCAGCGGCGGACAGGGGTTAACTTACGAGCAGTACTTC. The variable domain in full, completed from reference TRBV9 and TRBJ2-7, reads DSGVTQTPKHLITATGQRVTLRCSPRSGDLSVYWYQQSLDQGLQFLIQYYNGEERAKGNILERFSAQQFPDLHSELNLSSLELGDSALYFCASSGGQGLTYEQYFGPGTRLTVT.

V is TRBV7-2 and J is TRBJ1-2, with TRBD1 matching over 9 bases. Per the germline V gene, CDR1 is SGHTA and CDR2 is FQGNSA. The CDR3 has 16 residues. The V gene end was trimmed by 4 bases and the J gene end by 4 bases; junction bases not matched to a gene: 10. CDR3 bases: TGTGCCAGCAGCTCAACAGGGGGCACAGGAATCTATGGCTACACCTTC. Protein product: CASSSTGGTGIYGYTF.

The CDR3 DNA reads TGCGCCAGCAGCCCGGCGCAGGGGATCACTGAAGCTTTCTTT. This encodes CASSPAQGITEAFF. V gene TRBV5-1 combines with J gene TRBJ1-1; tentatively, D is TRBD1 (6 bases). The ends were cut back, 4 bases at V and 4 bases at J, with 14 bases in the middle. CDR1 and CDR2 (germline): SGHRS, YFSETQ. The CDR3 consists of 14 residues.

The CDR3 region is CASSPQPGPLGGYEQYF. CDR3 coding DNA: TGTGCCAGCTCACCACAACCGGGACCCTTGGGAGGATACGAGCAGTACTTC. The chain couples TRBV18 to TRBJ2-7; D may be TRBD2 (6 bases). This CDR3 is built from 17 residues. V lost 1 base and J 4 bases, leaving 20 bases between the germline ends. CDR1 and CDR2 (germline): KGHSH, LQKENI.

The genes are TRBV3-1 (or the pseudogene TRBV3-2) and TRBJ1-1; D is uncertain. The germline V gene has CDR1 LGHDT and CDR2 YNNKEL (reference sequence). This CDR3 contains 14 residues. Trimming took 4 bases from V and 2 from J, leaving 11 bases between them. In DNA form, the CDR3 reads TGTGCCAGCAGCCTTAAGCCGGGAAACACTGAAGCTTTCTTT. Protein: CASSLKPGNTEAFF.

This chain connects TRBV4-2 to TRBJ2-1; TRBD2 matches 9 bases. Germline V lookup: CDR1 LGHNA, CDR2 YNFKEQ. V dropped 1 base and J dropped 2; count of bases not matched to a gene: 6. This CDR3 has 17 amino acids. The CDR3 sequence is CASSQGYRGGAYNEQFF. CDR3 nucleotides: TGTGCCAGCAGCCAAGGGTACCGCGGGGGGGCCTACAATGAGCAGTTCTTC.

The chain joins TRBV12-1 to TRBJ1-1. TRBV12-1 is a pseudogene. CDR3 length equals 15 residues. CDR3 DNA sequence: TGTGCCAGCAGCTTTCGGGGGGAGATGAACACTGAAGCTTTCTTT. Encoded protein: CASSFRGEMNTEAFF.

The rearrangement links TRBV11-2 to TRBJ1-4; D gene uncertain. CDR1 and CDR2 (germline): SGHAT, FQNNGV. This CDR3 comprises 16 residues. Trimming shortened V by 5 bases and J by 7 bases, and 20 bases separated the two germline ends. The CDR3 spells CASSLRRPAGSEKLFF. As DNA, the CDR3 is TGTGCCAGCAGCCTTCGCCGCCCAGCGGGAAGTGAAAAACTGTTTTTT.

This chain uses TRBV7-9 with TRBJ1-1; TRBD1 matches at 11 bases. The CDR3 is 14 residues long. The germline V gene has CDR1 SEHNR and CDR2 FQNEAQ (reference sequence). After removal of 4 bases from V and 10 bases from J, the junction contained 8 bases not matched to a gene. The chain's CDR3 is CASSSPDRGQLAFF. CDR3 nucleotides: TGTGCCAGCAGCTCACCGGACAGGGGGCAATTAGCTTTCTTT.

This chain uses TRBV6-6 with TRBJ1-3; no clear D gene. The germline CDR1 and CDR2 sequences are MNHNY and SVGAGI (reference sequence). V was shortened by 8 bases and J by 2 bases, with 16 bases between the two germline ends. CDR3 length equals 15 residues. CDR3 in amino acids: CASSTGPSTGNTIYF. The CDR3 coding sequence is TGTGCCAGCTCTACGGGTCCCTCAACTGGAAACACCATATATTTT.

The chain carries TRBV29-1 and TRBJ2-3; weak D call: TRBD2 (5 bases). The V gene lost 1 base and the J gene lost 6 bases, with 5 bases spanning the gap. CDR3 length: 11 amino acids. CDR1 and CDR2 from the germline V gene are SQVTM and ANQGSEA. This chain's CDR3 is CSVEAGDTQYF. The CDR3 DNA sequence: TGCAGCGTTGAAGCGGGGGATACGCAGTATTTT.

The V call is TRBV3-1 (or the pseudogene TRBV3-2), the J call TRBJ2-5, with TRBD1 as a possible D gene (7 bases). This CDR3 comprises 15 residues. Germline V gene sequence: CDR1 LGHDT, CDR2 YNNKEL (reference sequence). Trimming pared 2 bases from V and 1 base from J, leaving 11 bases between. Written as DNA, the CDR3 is TGTGCCAGCAGCCAACAGGGGGGACGCCAAGAGACCCAGTACTTC. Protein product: CASSQQGGRQETQYF.

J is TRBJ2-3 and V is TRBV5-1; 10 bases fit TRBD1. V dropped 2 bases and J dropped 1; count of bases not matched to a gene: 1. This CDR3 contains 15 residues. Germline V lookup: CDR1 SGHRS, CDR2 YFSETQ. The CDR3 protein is CASSFGTGGTDTQYF. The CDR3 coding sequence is TGCGCCAGCAGCTTCGGGACAGGGGGCACAGATACGCAGTATTTT.